Below, 9 T cell receptor beta chains from the same sample are listed, as sequenced in a study of CD8+ T cells in alopecia areata. Samples from alopecia areata patients were lesional scalp punch biopsies and peripheral blood. RNA was isolated and reverse transcribed to cDNA, the sequencing template. Assay: immunoSEQ multiplex PCR; the TCRdb copy retains only in-frame clones and omits some. The repertoire holds 9,900 or so clones, with around 59% as singletons. The sample consisted of skin, taken at week 0. The origin of the receptors is a human donor with alopecia areata.

The chain couples TRBV19 to TRBJ1-1; D is perhaps TRBD1 (6 bases). V lost 9 bases to trimming and J lost 5 bases, with 22 bases between them. The CDR3 totals 15 residues. Per germline, CDR1 LNHDA and CDR2 SQIVND (reference sequence). CDR3 sequence (DNA): TGTGCCAGCAGGTTAAAGAGGGGGGGAGAAACTGAAGCTTTCTTT. Its translation: CASRLKRGGETEAFF. The full variable domain, with the rest looked up from reference TRBV19 and TRBJ1-1, is DGGITQSPKYLFRKEGQNVTLSCEQNLNHDAMYWYRQDPGQGLRLIYYSQIVNDFQKGDIAEGYSVSREKKESFPLTVTSAQKNPTAFYLCASRLKRGGETEAFFGQGTRLTVV.

This clone was detected only a few times. The chain links TRBV7-3 to TRBJ2-7; D is unresolved. This CDR3 is built from 12 residues. Germline assignment: CDR1 SGHTA and CDR2 FQGTGA. The germline V and J ends were trimmed by 5 bases and 6 bases, with 11 bases remaining between them. The CDR3 region is CASSQDSGEQYF. The DNA of the CDR3 is TGTGCCAGCAGCCAGGATTCGGGCGAGCAGTACTTC. The full variable domain, in which reference TRBV7-3 and TRBJ2-7 provide the parts outside the CDR3, is GAGVSQTPSNKVTEKGKYVELRCDPISGHTALYWYRQSLGQGPEFLIYFQGTGAADDSGLPNDRFFAVRPEGSVSTLKIQRTERGDSAVYLCASSQDSGEQYFGPGTRLTVT.

The V call is TRBV27, the J call TRBJ2-7; perhaps TRBD1 as D (6 bases). The V and J ends lost 3 bases and 1 base respectively, with 10 bases between them. Germline CDR1 reads MNHEY; CDR2 reads SMNVEV (reference sequence). The CDR3 runs 14 residues. The CDR3 nucleotides read TGTGCCAGCAGTTTTTTCGGACAGTCCTACGAGCAGTACTTC. Amino acid sequence: CASSFFGQSYEQYF.

The J gene is TRBJ2-5, the V gene TRBV6-1; D call uncertain. Trimming took 5 bases from V and 2 from J, leaving 3 bases between them. Per the germline V gene, CDR1 is MNHNS and CDR2 is SASEGT. This CDR3 comprises 11 residues. CDR3 DNA sequence: TGTGCCAGCAGTTCGCAAGAGACCCAGTACTTC. This gives the protein CASSSQETQYF.

The V call is TRBV7-2, the J call TRBJ2-3; no clear D. Trimming took off 2 bases at V and 4 bases at J, with 1 base between the two ends. The CDR3 has 11 residues. Germline-derived CDR1 and CDR2 are SGHTA and FQGNSA. This CDR3 reads CASSLSDTQYF. The CDR3 coding sequence is TGTGCCAGCAGCTTATCAGATACGCAGTATTTT.

This rearrangement joins TRBV6-5 to TRBJ1-4; D gene ambiguous. The germline gives CDR1 MNHEY, CDR2 SVGAGI. V was cut by 5 bases and J by 5 bases, with 12 bases left in between. This CDR3 is built from 14 residues. CDR3 sequence (DNA): TGTGCCAGCAGTGTTTTAATACCCAATGAAAAACTGTTTTTT. Translated: CASSVLIPNEKLFF.

J is TRBJ1-5 and V is TRBV7-6; D might be TRBD1 (5 bases). Trimming shortened V by 3 bases and J by 0 bases, and 21 bases separated the two germline ends. The CDR3 runs to 19 residues. Germline V gives CDR1 SGHVS, CDR2 FNYEAQ. The CDR3 DNA follows: TGTGCCAGCAGCTTCAACCCCTGGGTATGGGGGTATAGCAATCAGCCCCAGCATTTT. Its protein is CASSFNPWVWGYSNQPQHF.

In its sample, this clone was seen a few times. V usage is TRBV7-9 and J usage is TRBJ2-5; D call uncertain. The CDR3 is made up of 17 amino acids. Trimming cost V 3 bases and J 2 bases, with 19 bases left between them. Germline V gives CDR1 SEHNR, CDR2 FQNEAQ (reference sequence). The CDR3 loop is CASSFLRTSNAQETQYF. Here the CDR3 DNA reads TGTGCCAGCAGCTTTCTAAGGACCTCGAACGCACAAGAGACCCAGTACTTC. Using reference TRBV7-9 and TRBJ2-5 for the parts outside the CDR3, the full variable domain is DTGVSQNPRHKITKRGQNVTFRCDPISEHNRLYWYRQTLGQGPEFLTYFQNEAQLEKSRLLSDRFSAERPKGSFSTLEIQRTEQGDSAMYLCASSFLRTSNAQETQYFGPGTRLLVL.

This clone was seen a handful of times. DNA of the CDR3: TGCAGCGTTGGACAGGCGAACACCGGGGAGCTGTTTTTT. Translation: CSVGQANTGELFF. The J gene is TRBJ2-2, the V gene TRBV29-1; possible D gene TRBD1, 6 bases. The length of the CDR3 is 13 residues. Germline CDR1 reads SQVTM; CDR2 reads ANQGSEA. Trimming took off 4 bases at V and 0 bases at J, with 6 bases between the two ends.